The 18 T cell receptor beta chains presented below share a single source sample, sequenced in a study of shared clonotypes between healthy human individuals. Here immunoSEQ multiplex PCR was the method, and the copy in TCRdb shows in-frame clones only, minus some. The table has about 480,000 clones, 79% seen once. The material sequenced was PBMCs. The receptors derive from a woman between 40 and 55 years old in good health. Some clones in this sample may be carry-over from other donors' samples.

CDR3 protein: CASSVGTAVGSYNEQFF. The CDR3 DNA reads as TGTGCCAGCAGCGTCGGGACAGCTGTGGGGTCCTACAATGAGCAGTTCTTC. This chain links TRBV7-9 with TRBJ2-1; TRBD1 matches 7 bases. Germline CDR1 and CDR2: SEHNR and FQNEAQ (reference sequence). The CDR3 has 17 residues. Trimming took 5 bases from V and 1 from J; bases not matched to a gene: 11.

As concerns this clone: Sequence at one end of the junction differs from germline and may be a read error. The V and J genes are TRBV2 and TRBJ1-2; TRBD1 is a possible D gene (5 bases). CDR3 size: 12 residues. Germline CDR1 SNHLY, CDR2 FYNNEI. CDR3 region: CASRGQVDGCTF. CDR3 bases: TGTGCCAGCAGGGGGCAGGTTGATGGCTGCACCTTC.

This chain uses TRBV20-1 with TRBJ2-3, with no clear D. From germline, CDR1 is DFQATT and CDR2 SNEGSKA (reference sequence). The CDR3 spans 11 residues. Trimming took 3 bases from V and 3 from J, leaving 4 bases between them. Here the CDR3 DNA reads TGCAGTGCTAGTTGGACAGATACGCAGTATTTT. It encodes CSASWTDTQYF.

The rearrangement links TRBV21-1 to TRBJ2-2. TRBV21-1 is noted as a pseudogene. The CDR3 sequence is 15 residues long. The CDR3 is CASSKDGLNTGELFF. For the CDR3, the DNA is TGTGCCAGCAGCAAAGATGGCCTAAACACCGGGGAGCTGTTTTTT.

The chain combines TRBV6-4 with TRBJ1-1; 8 bases line up with TRBD1. V dropped 6 bases and J dropped 6; count of bases not matched to a gene: 9. From germline, CDR1 is MRHNA and CDR2 SNTAGT. The CDR3 spans 14 residues. In DNA, the CDR3 is TGTGCCAGCAGCCCCGGGGCAGGGGGCTCTGAAGCTTTCTTT. Its protein is CASSPGAGGSEAFF.

The CDR3 spells CASSLTVTEAFF. The DNA of the CDR3 is TGTGCCAGCAGTTTAACCGTCACTGAAGCTTTCTTT. The chain is built from TRBV28 and TRBJ1-1; D not resolved. V lost 2 bases, J lost 4 bases, and 5 bases lay in between. Germline V gene lookup returns CDR1 MDHEN and CDR2 SYDVKM. This CDR3 is 12 amino acids long.

The rearrangement uses TRBV5-1 and TRBJ2-3, with D tentatively TRBD1 (6 bases). Per the germline V gene, CDR1 is SGHRS and CDR2 is YFSETQ. This CDR3 is built from 14 residues. V shed 5 bases and J shed 4 bases, with 14 bases lying between them. CDR3 in amino acids: CASRDLQGADTQYF. The CDR3 nucleotides read TGCGCCAGCAGGGATTTACAGGGAGCAGATACGCAGTATTTT.

This sequence joins TRBV2 and TRBJ2-3, with 10 bases fitting TRBD2. CDR3 length: 17 residues. The V gene's germline CDR1 is SNHLY and CDR2 FYNNEI. With 6 bases clipped from V and 10 bases from J, the junction kept 19 bases outside the gene matches. The CDR3 region has the DNA TGTGCCAGCAGCCCCCCCCCAACTAGCGGGAATCCAACCCCGCAGTATTTT. Translating gives CASSPPPTSGNPTPQYF. The whole variable domain, remainder taken from reference TRBV2 and TRBJ2-3, is EPEVTQTPSHQVTQMGQEVILRCVPISNHLYFYWYRQILGQKVEFLVSFYNNEISEKSEIFDDQFSVERPDGSNFTLKIRSTKLEDSAMYFCASSPPPTSGNPTPQYFGPGTRLTVL.

The CDR3 DNA follows: TGTGCCACCAGCAGAGACCCCTCAGAGGATCAGCCCCAGCATTTT. Its translation: CATSRDPSEDQPQHF. The rearrangement uses TRBV15 and TRBJ1-5; D unresolved. The germline CDR1 and CDR2 sequences are LNHNV and YYDKDF (reference sequence). The V gene lost 0 bases and the J gene lost 5 bases, with 11 bases spanning the gap. CDR3 length: 15 residues.

The CDR3 DNA is TGTGCCAGCAGCATCGGGACAGGGGGCTTGTACACTGAAGCTTTCTTT. It is translated as CASSIGTGGLYTEAFF. This rearrangement joins TRBV7-8 to TRBJ1-1, with TRBD1 matching 12 bases. The V segment lost 5 bases and the J segment 3 bases; nucleotides outside the gene matches: 7. This CDR3 has 16 amino acids. From germline, CDR1 is SGHVS and CDR2 FQNEAQ. The full variable domain, in which reference TRBV7-8 and TRBJ1-1 provide the parts outside the CDR3, is GAGVSQSPRYKVAKRGQDVALRCDPISGHVSLFWYQQALGQGPEFLTYFQNEAQLDKSGLPSDRFFAERPEGSVSTLKIQRTQQEDSAVYLCASSIGTGGLYTEAFFGQGTRLTVV.

V usage is TRBV5-6 and J usage is TRBJ2-3; D is unclear. The V and J ends lost 0 bases and 1 base respectively, with 9 bases between them. Per germline, CDR1 SGHDT and CDR2 YYEEEE. The CDR3 is 15 residues long. The CDR3 reads CASSLVASGTDTQYF. Written as DNA, the CDR3 is TGTGCCAGCAGCTTGGTCGCCAGTGGCACAGATACGCAGTATTTT.

The rearrangement joins TRBV7-9 to TRBJ2-1; D call uncertain. V was trimmed by 4 bases and J by 10 bases, leaving 17 bases between them. Germline CDR1 SEHNR, CDR2 FQNEAQ (reference sequence). CDR3 length: 14 residues. The CDR3 sequence: CASSSQYGLREQFF. The CDR3 DNA sequence: TGTGCCAGCAGCTCCCAGTATGGATTAAGGGAGCAGTTCTTC.

With respect to this clone: Other DNA sequences within the sample encode an identical CDR3. The J gene is TRBJ2-7, the V gene TRBV5-1; 13 bases map to TRBD2. Germline loops: CDR1 SGHRS, CDR2 YFSETQ. J was trimmed by 3 bases and V by 4 bases; bases with no gene match: 4. The CDR3 runs to 15 residues. Here the CDR3 reads CASSTGTSGVYEQYF. The CDR3 DNA is TGCGCCAGCAGCACCGGGACTAGCGGGGTCTACGAGCAGTACTTC.

The rearrangement uses TRBV19 and TRBJ2-7, with D maybe TRBD2 (6 bases). Trimming left V 5 bases short and J 5 bases short, with 19 bases between. The CDR3 consists of 15 residues. In germline, CDR1 is LNHDA, CDR2 SQIVND (reference sequence). In nucleotides, the CDR3 is TGTGCCAGTAGTGGGCCCCAGGAGGGTACTCACGAGCAGTACTTC. Translation: CASSGPQEGTHEQYF.

Only one count was recorded for this clone. V and J are TRBV28 and TRBJ1-4; D is possibly TRBD1 (6 bases). Germline CDR1 MDHEN, CDR2 SYDVKM. This CDR3 comprises 15 residues. V was clipped by 2 bases and J by 11 bases, with 18 bases between them. Written as DNA, the CDR3 is TGTGCCAGCAGTTTACCTACGGGGGCGGAACGGAAACTGTTTTTT. Amino acid sequence: CASSLPTGAERKLFF.

The chain is built from TRBV28 and TRBJ1-6; D is perhaps TRBD1 (6 bases). CDR1 and CDR2 from the germline V gene are MDHEN and SYDVKM. The V gene lost 5 bases and the J gene lost 7 bases, with 15 bases spanning the gap. There are 15 residues in the CDR3. DNA of the CDR3: TGTGCCAGCAGTCCTACGCGGACAGAAAATTCACCCCTCCACTTT. It translates to CASSPTRTENSPLHF.

The gene calls are TRBV7-2 and TRBJ2-7, with TRBD1 identical over 8 bases. This CDR3 has 13 amino acids. After removal of 4 bases from V and 2 bases from J, the junction contained 1 base not matched to a gene. Germline CDR1 and CDR2: SGHTA and FQGNSA. The CDR3 loop reads CASSSTGAYEQYF. DNA for the CDR3: TGTGCCAGCAGCTCGACAGGGGCCTACGAGCAGTACTTC.

This clone appeared once. The chain couples TRBV19 to TRBJ2-2; 10 bases match TRBD2. Germline CDR1 LNHDA, CDR2 SQIVND (reference sequence). With V trimmed by 8 bases and J by 3 bases, 9 bases remained unmatched. The CDR3 extends over 16 amino acids. The CDR3, as DNA: TGTGCCAGTTTCTCCCTAGCGGGAGAAGACACCGGGGAGCTGTTTTTT. This sequence encodes CASFSLAGEDTGELFF.